This T cell receptor (beta chain) was observed in a study of blood T cell repertoires in COVID-19. Study-level information: There were acute and convalescent COVID-19 samples, and they came from the United States, Italy and Spain. In each case, the material was cDNA or gDNA derived from T cells, B-cell-depleted T cells, or PBMCs.

The CDR3 extends over 12 amino acids. Per the germline V gene, CDR1 is SQVTM and CDR2 is ANQGSEA. The V and J ends lost 5 bases and 6 bases respectively, with 13 bases between them. Profiled with immunoSEQ multiplex PCR; TCRdb holds only in-frame clones, not every one. The sample consists of about 230,000 clones, 84% of them appearing once. The chain recombines TRBV29-1 with TRBJ1-2; perhaps TRBD1 as D (6 bases). Sequences were obtained from peripheral blood. The clonotype comes from a middle-aged man with active or convalescent COVID-19. The CDR3: CSVQGIWDGYTF. DNA of the CDR3: TGCAGCGTTCAGGGGATATGGGATGGCTACACCTTC.